The 10 T cell receptor beta chains given below trace back to one sample, sequenced in a study of blood T cell repertoires in COVID-19 (dated by TCRdb to the early 2020s). Libraries were constructed by the immunoSEQ multiplex PCR assay. Drawn from immuneACCESS, this table holds only the in-frame rearrangements with V and J called that TCRdb kept. Clones are partly lost; checked studies trace under half to an unresolved V gene and leave the rest unexplained. The sample profile shows around 170,000 clones; about 80% of them were found once. Together, the top ten hold roughly 12% of the sample. Sequenced: PBMCs or T cells enriched from blood (not recorded which). Receptors were obtained from a man aged 50 or older who had recovered from COVID-19.

This sequence joins TRBV7-9 and TRBJ2-3, with a possible D match to TRBD2 (5 bases). There are 12 residues in the CDR3. V was shortened by 11 bases and J by 4 bases, with 13 bases between the two germline ends. Per germline, CDR1 SEHNR and CDR2 FQNEAQ (reference sequence). The CDR3 DNA is TGTGCCGGTTCGAGGAGGTCAGATACGCAGTATTTT. Amino acids: CAGSRRSDTQYF.

This sequence joins TRBV6-5 and TRBJ1-5; D perhaps matches TRBD1 (5 bases). V lost 5 bases, J lost 3 bases, and 14 bases lay in between. Germline loops: CDR1 MNHEY, CDR2 SVGAGI. CDR3 length equals 15 residues. CDR3 protein: CASSRGRVINQPQHF. Here the CDR3 DNA reads TGTGCCAGCAGTCGTGGCAGGGTTATCAATCAGCCCCAGCATTTT.

The chain combines TRBV19 with TRBJ1-5, with D possibly being TRBD1 (5 bases). The CDR3 consists of 15 residues. CDR1 and CDR2 (germline): LNHDA, SQIVND (reference sequence). V shed 4 bases and J shed 0 bases, with 10 bases lying between them. CDR3 in DNA: TGTGCCAGTAGTACGACAGCTTATAGCAATCAGCCCCAGCATTTT. This translates into CASSTTAYSNQPQHF.

J is TRBJ2-7 and V is TRBV28, with 10 bases that match TRBD2. Germline CDR1 and CDR2: MDHEN and SYDVKM. The CDR3 totals 15 residues. Losses at the gene ends were 7 bases for V and 7 bases for J; bases not matched to a gene: 13. CDR3 residues: CASNPLKAGGLEQYF. In nucleotides, the CDR3 is TGTGCCAGCAACCCCCTGAAAGCGGGGGGGCTTGAGCAGTACTTC.

V gene TRBV29-1 combines with J gene TRBJ2-1; 11 nucleotides align to TRBD1. The germline V gene has CDR1 SQVTM and CDR2 ANQGSEA. Losses at the gene ends were 4 bases for V and 8 bases for J; bases not matched to a gene: 7. CDR3 length equals 14 residues. The CDR3 reads CSVVPWTGGDEQFF. The CDR3 coding sequence is TGCAGCGTTGTACCCTGGACAGGGGGCGATGAGCAGTTCTTC.

By sample fraction, this clone is medium-sized (0.01 to 0.1%). The rearrangement joins TRBV14 to TRBJ2-7; D uncertain. V was trimmed by 2 bases and J by 7 bases, leaving 12 bases between them. This CDR3 is 13 amino acids long. CDR1 is SGHDN and CDR2 is FVKESK in the germline V gene. The CDR3 loop reads CASSQLTAWEQYF. The DNA for the CDR3 is TGTGCCAGCAGCCAACTAACTGCTTGGGAGCAGTACTTC.

This chain links TRBV7-2 with TRBJ2-7; maybe TRBD2 (7 bases). The length of the CDR3 is 12 residues. The germline V gene has CDR1 SGHTA and CDR2 FQGNSA. V lost 8 bases, J lost 5 bases, and 13 bases lay in between. This CDR3 is CASRWGGHEQYF. The CDR3 bases are TGTGCCAGCCGTTGGGGGGGCCACGAGCAGTACTTC. Full variable domain (missing parts from reference TRBV7-2 and TRBJ2-7): GAGVSQSPSNKVTEKGKDVELRCDPISGHTALYWYRQSLGQGLEFLIYFQGNSAPDKSGLPSDRFSAERTGGSVSTLTIQRTQQEDSAVYLCASRWGGHEQYFGPGTRLTVT.

The J gene is TRBJ1-2, the V gene TRBV4-1; no reliable D call. With 4 bases removed from V and 6 bases from J, the gap between germline ends came to 12 bases. Per germline, CDR1 MGHRA and CDR2 YSYEKL. The CDR3 covers 13 residues. This CDR3 reads CASSPDPGDGYTF. The CDR3 DNA is TGCGCCAGCAGCCCGGACCCCGGGGATGGCTACACCTTC.

V is TRBV27 and J is TRBJ1-1; 8 bases are a match to TRBD1. Germline assignment: CDR1 MNHEY and CDR2 SMNVEV (reference sequence). There are 16 residues in the CDR3. The V and J ends lost 5 bases and 4 bases, in that order; junction bases with no gene match: 12. CDR3 region: CASSPASRQGATEAFF. Written as DNA, the CDR3 is TGTGCCAGCAGTCCCGCCTCTCGCCAGGGGGCCACTGAAGCTTTCTTT.

The gene calls are TRBV27 and TRBJ2-3, with TRBD2 identical over 10 bases. Germline V gene lookup returns CDR1 MNHEY and CDR2 SMNVEV (reference sequence). CDR3 length: 18 amino acids. V shed 7 bases, J shed 0 bases, and the junction held 13 bases outside the gene matches. In DNA form, the CDR3 reads TGTGCCAGCACCTTGCTAGCGGGGGCCCGCACTAGCACAGATACGCAGTATTTT. This translates into CASTLLAGARTSTDTQYF.